This TCR beta chain was captured in a study of OX40 agonist ivuxolimab in advanced cancers. The study, taken as a whole, reports: More expanded clones were found, on average, in CD8+ than in CD4+ T cells. Compared with others, partial responders at 0.1-3.0 mg/kg displayed clonal expansion among the lowest. Certain nonresponding patients likewise had low normalized T-cell clonal expansion.

Worth noting for this clone: No antigen is known for it.

Clones were sequenced by immunoSEQ multiplex PCR, and TCRdb holds only the in-frame ones, with some missing. Among under 85,000 clones listed, 80% to 90% were seen once. Prior autoimmune disease or systemic immunosuppression barred patients. The CDR3 extends over 15 amino acids. CDR1 MDHEN and CDR2 SYDVKM come from the germline V gene. V was clipped by 7 bases and J by 3 bases, with 18 bases between them. This chain connects TRBV28 to TRBJ1-1, with D maybe TRBD1 (5 bases). The TCR comes from an adult with an advanced solid tumor such as melanoma, head and neck, liver or kidney cancer. The sequencing here drew on CD4+ or CD8+ T cells sorted from blood, taken in a trial of the OX40 agonist ivuxolimab. The CDR3 nucleotides read TGTGCCAGCACCCCTTCGAAGGGGCTAGACACTGAAGCTTTCTTT. It codes for CASTPSKGLDTEAFF.